This TCR beta chain originates from a study of PD-1 blockade in mismatch repair-deficient tumors. In regard to this clone: Its target is unknown.

The repertoire was sequenced with immunoSEQ multiplex PCR; TCRdb's copy has only in-frame clones and lacks some. The sample lists tens of thousands of clones, roughly 80% occurring once. Study-wide results and limits: Tumor-resident clones, often undetectable pretreatment in blood, expanded then contracted after pembrolizumab.

TCRs were sequenced from a few patients responding to pembrolizumab. Germline assignment: CDR1 MNHEY and CDR2 SMNVEV (reference sequence). The V gene end was trimmed by 5 bases and the J gene end by 1 base; junction bases not matched to a gene: 5. This CDR3 comprises 16 residues. The source of this sequence is an adult with mismatch repair-deficient cancer. Sequencing used peripheral blood, obtained 12 weeks after starting pembrolizumab. The rearrangement uses TRBV27 and TRBJ2-3, with 11 nucleotides matching TRBD2. The CDR3, as DNA: TGTGCCAGCAGTCCCCGACTAGCGGGACGCACAGATACGCAGTATTTT. Its translation is CASSPRLAGRTDTQYF.